Each of the 22 T cell receptor beta chains below was sequenced from the same sample in a study of cytomegalovirus exposure and HLA in healthy donors. The PCR had 60 Vbeta and 13 Jbeta primers. Only in-frame clones appear in the TCRdb table, and some are missing; sequencing was by immunoSEQ multiplex PCR. The sample yields some 130,000 clones, under 85% seen once. Sequencing was performed on PBMCs. All receptors come from a male donor in good health and CMV-seropositive.

The V gene is TRBV29-1, the J gene TRBJ2-3; a possible D gene is TRBD2 (5 bases). This CDR3 is built from 13 residues. The V gene lost 3 bases and the J gene lost 1 base, with 8 bases spanning the gap. From germline, CDR1 is SQVTM and CDR2 ANQGSEA. CDR3 coding DNA: TGCAGCGTTGATGAGGGTCGCACAGATACGCAGTATTTT. Its protein is CSVDEGRTDTQYF.

The chain carries TRBV7-9 and TRBJ2-3; possible D gene TRBD1, 5 bases. The germline V gene has CDR1 SEHNR and CDR2 FQNEAQ (reference sequence). The germline V and J ends were trimmed by 5 bases and 4 bases, with 19 bases remaining between them. CDR3 size: 16 residues. The CDR3 nucleotides read TGTGCCAGCAGCCCGACAGCCGACATCGCCCCAGATACGCAGTATTTT. Translating it yields CASSPTADIAPDTQYF.

This chain uses TRBV7-2 with TRBJ1-1, with D unclear. V gave up 5 bases and J gave up 1 base, with 20 bases separating them. The germline V gene encodes CDR1 SGHTA and CDR2 FQGNSA. This CDR3 comprises 17 residues. The CDR3 DNA follows: TGTGCCAGCAGCCCCGGCGGGGAAGACTGGAGGAACACTGAAGCTTTCTTT. Residues: CASSPGGEDWRNTEAFF.

V usage is TRBV7-9 and J usage is TRBJ1-5, with TRBD1 identical over 7 bases. Trimming removed 5 bases from V and 4 bases from J; junction bases left unmatched: 5. The CDR3 extends over 14 amino acids. Per germline, CDR1 SEHNR and CDR2 FQNEAQ (reference sequence). CDR3: CASSRTGTNQPQHF. CDR3 DNA: TGTGCCAGCAGCCGGACAGGAACAAATCAGCCCCAGCATTTT.

This chain uses TRBV15 with TRBJ2-5, with a weak D call TRBD2 (5 bases). Germline lookup yields CDR1 LNHNV and CDR2 YYDKDF (reference sequence). Trimming took off 5 bases at V and 1 base at J, with 8 bases between the two ends. The CDR3 is 13 amino acids. The CDR3 sequence: CATSPRGQETQYF. Here the CDR3 DNA reads TGTGCCACCAGCCCCCGGGGCCAAGAGACCCAGTACTTC.

The chain combines TRBV7-2 with TRBJ2-1; D call uncertain. Trimming stripped 4 bases from V and 8 bases from J, with 15 bases between. Per the germline V gene, CDR1 is SGHTA and CDR2 is FQGNSA. There are 14 residues in the CDR3. The CDR3 sequence: CASSSLTLVDEQFF. CDR3 bases: TGTGCCAGCAGCTCCCTGACCCTAGTGGATGAGCAGTTCTTC.

In this sample, this clone turned up a few times. The chain is built from TRBV7-8 and TRBJ2-5; 8 bases fit TRBD2. The germline V gene has CDR1 SGHVS and CDR2 FQNEAQ. CDR3 length: 17 amino acids. V shed 1 base and J 0 bases; nucleotides not matched to a gene: 7. CDR3 in DNA: TGTGCCAGCAGCTTAGGGGGAGCGGGGGTGTACCAAGAGACCCAGTACTTC. It codes for CASSLGGAGVYQETQYF.

The chain is built from TRBV9 and TRBJ2-1; TRBD1 might be the D (5 bases). The CDR3 is 17 amino acids. Germline V gene lookup returns CDR1 SGDLS and CDR2 YYNGEE. Trimming removed 0 bases from V and 0 bases from J, with 13 bases in between. The CDR3, as DNA: TGTGCCAGCAGCGTAGAAGGGGCCTTTACCTCCTACAATGAGCAGTTCTTC. Protein sequence: CASSVEGAFTSYNEQFF.

V is TRBV5-1 and J is TRBJ1-2; 7 bases are a match to TRBD1. CDR1 is SGHRS and CDR2 is YFSETQ in the germline V gene. CDR3 size: 15 residues. Trimming at V came to 4 bases and at J to 2 bases, leaving 8 bases not matched to a gene. The CDR3 DNA reads as TGCGCCAGCAGCGGAGCACTGACAGGGAACTATGGCTACACCTTC. Its translation is CASSGALTGNYGYTF.

V is TRBV4-1 and J is TRBJ1-2; the D is unclear. Trimming removed 5 bases from V and 0 bases from J, with 13 bases in between. Germline values: CDR1 MGHRA, CDR2 YSYEKL. The CDR3 is 15 amino acids. The CDR3 sequence: CASSEGPQPNYGYTF. The CDR3 DNA sequence: TGCGCCAGCAGCGAGGGTCCGCAACCTAACTATGGCTACACCTTC.

This clone was picked up a small number of times. CDR3 nucleotides: TGCGCCAGCAGTGACCAACAGGGAGGGAGCACAGATACGCAGTATTTT. Translation: CASSDQQGGSTDTQYF. The chain has TRBV10-1 and TRBJ2-3, with D maybe TRBD2 (7 bases). Per the germline V gene, CDR1 is WNHNN and CDR2 is SYGVQD (reference sequence). The V and J ends lost 3 bases and 0 bases respectively, with 13 bases between them. The CDR3 sequence is 16 residues long.

J is TRBJ2-2 and V is TRBV5-1, with TRBD1 matching 8 bases. V lost 4 bases, J lost 6 bases, and 8 bases stayed unmatched. The CDR3 runs to 15 residues. The germline gives CDR1 SGHRS, CDR2 YFSETQ. DNA for the CDR3: TGCGCCAGCAGCCAGGGGACAGGCTCTCCCGGGGAGCTGTTTTTT. Its protein product is CASSQGTGSPGELFF. The full variable domain, completed using reference TRBV5-1 and TRBJ2-2, is KAGVTQTPRYLIKTRGQQVTLSCSPISGHRSVSWYQQTPGQGLQFLFEYFSETQRNKGNFPGRFSGRQFSNSRSEMNVSTLELGDSALYLCASSQGTGSPGELFFGEGSRLTVL.

The rearrangement links TRBV15 to TRBJ2-5; 8 positions match TRBD2. V was pared by 0 bases and J by 1 base, with 4 bases of the junction left unmatched. This CDR3 has 16 residues. CDR1 is LNHNV and CDR2 is YYDKDF in the germline V gene (reference sequence). The chain's CDR3 is CATSREVAGTQETQYF. The CDR3 DNA reads as TGTGCCACCAGCAGAGAAGTAGCGGGGACCCAAGAGACCCAGTACTTC.

This chain links TRBV25-1 with TRBJ1-5, with D possibly matching TRBD1 (6 bases). The V and J ends lost 4 bases and 7 bases respectively, with 11 bases between them. Germline loops: CDR1 MGHDK, CDR2 SYGVNS. The CDR3 consists of 13 residues. The CDR3 region is CASSARTGQPQHF. DNA for the CDR3: TGTGCCAGCAGTGCGCGTACAGGGCAGCCCCAGCATTTT.

This chain connects TRBV6-5 to TRBJ2-2; 9 positions match TRBD2. Germline V gene data show CDR1 as MNHEY and CDR2 as SVGAGI. V trimming: 2 bases; J trimming: 5 bases; junction bases outside the gene matches: 6. This CDR3 contains 16 residues. Here the CDR3 DNA reads TGTGCCAGCAGTTACGTAGCGGGGGACGGTACCGGGGAGCTGTTTTTT. It yields the protein CASSYVAGDGTGELFF.

The chain couples TRBV15 to TRBJ2-1, with D perhaps matching TRBD2 (5 bases). V dropped 1 base and J dropped 1 base, with 5 bases sitting between them. Germline CDR1 reads LNHNV; CDR2 reads YYDKDF (reference sequence). The CDR3 has 14 amino acids. CDR3 sequence: CATSRGESYNEQFF. The CDR3 DNA reads TGTGCCACCAGCAGAGGGGAGTCCTACAATGAGCAGTTCTTC.

The gene calls are TRBV19 and TRBJ1-2, with 7 bases fitting TRBD1. The CDR3 contains 13 residues. V trimming: 6 bases; J trimming: 7 bases; junction bases outside the gene matches: 8. From germline, CDR1 is LNHDA and CDR2 SQIVND (reference sequence). The CDR3 here is CASRTGQWGGYTF. The CDR3 DNA reads as TGTGCCAGTAGAACGGGACAGTGGGGTGGCTACACCTTC.

The chain is built from TRBV11-1 and TRBJ1-1; D is perhaps TRBD1 (5 bases). This CDR3 contains 14 residues. Trimming shortened V by 5 bases and J by 4 bases, and 14 bases separated the two germline ends. In germline, CDR1 is SGHAT, CDR2 FQDESV (reference sequence). The CDR3 sequence is CASSPGGAGTEAFF. DNA of the CDR3: TGTGCCAGCAGCCCCGGAGGGGCGGGCACTGAAGCTTTCTTT.

The V and J genes are TRBV14 and TRBJ2-5, with TRBD2 matching over 12 bases. This CDR3 region has 17 residues. Germline V gene lookup returns CDR1 SGHDN and CDR2 FVKESK. Trimming at V came to 1 base and at J to 4 bases, leaving 7 bases not matched to a gene. The CDR3 DNA follows: TGTGCCAGCAGCCAAGGGCCTAGCGGGAGGGCCAGAGAGACCCAGTACTTC. Translating it yields CASSQGPSGRARETQYF.

Comment on this clone: An end of the junction differs from the germline gene, which may be a read error. The chain links TRBV9 to TRBJ2-6; D is perhaps TRBD1 (5 bases). Per germline, CDR1 SGDLS and CDR2 YYNGEE. This CDR3 has 16 amino acids. The DNA for the CDR3 is TGTGCCAGCAGCGTAGCTTCGAGCTCTGGGGCCAACGGCCTGACTTTC. This sequence encodes CASSVASSSGANGLTF.

The rearrangement joins TRBV7-9 to TRBJ1-1; no definite D call. Germline V CDR1 and CDR2: SEHNR, FQNEAQ (reference sequence). The CDR3 sequence is 15 residues long. V lost 5 bases and J lost 5, with 18 bases in between. The CDR3 DNA is TGTGCCAGCAGCCCCTTGGAAAGCCTCGGGACTGAAGCTTTCTTT. It yields the protein CASSPLESLGTEAFF. Supplemented by reference TRBV7-9 and TRBJ1-1, the full variable domain reads DTGVSQNPRHKITKRGQNVTFRCDPISEHNRLYWYRQTLGQGPEFLTYFQNEAQLEKSRLLSDRFSAERPKGSFSTLEIQRTEQGDSAMYLCASSPLESLGTEAFFGQGTRLTVV.

This clone was seen only a few times. The chain has TRBV5-6 and TRBJ2-4, with a tentative D call TRBD1 (6 bases). V dropped 4 bases and J dropped 12 bases, with 20 bases sitting between them. The CDR3 consists of 14 residues. The germline gives CDR1 SGHDT, CDR2 YYEEEE. The CDR3 DNA follows: TGTGCCAGCAGCCGCTCCAGGGGTCGGGGCAGTCAGTACTTC. Translated: CASSRSRGRGSQYF.